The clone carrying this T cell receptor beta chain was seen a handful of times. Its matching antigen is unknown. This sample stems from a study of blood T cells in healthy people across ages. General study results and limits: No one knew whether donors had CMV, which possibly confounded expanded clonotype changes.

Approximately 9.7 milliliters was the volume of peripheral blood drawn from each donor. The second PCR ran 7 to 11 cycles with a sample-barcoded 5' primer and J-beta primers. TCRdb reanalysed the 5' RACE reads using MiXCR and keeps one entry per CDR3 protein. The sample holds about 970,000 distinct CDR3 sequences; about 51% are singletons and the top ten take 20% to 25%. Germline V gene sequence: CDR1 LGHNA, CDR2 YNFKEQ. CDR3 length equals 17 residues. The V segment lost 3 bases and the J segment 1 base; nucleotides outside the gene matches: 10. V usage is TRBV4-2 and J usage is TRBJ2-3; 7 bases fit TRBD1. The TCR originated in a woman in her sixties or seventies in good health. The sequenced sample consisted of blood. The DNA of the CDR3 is TGTGCCAGCAGCCACCTCGCCACTGGACAGGGCACAGATACGCAGTATTTT. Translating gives CASSHLATGQGTDTQYF.